The 17 T cell receptor beta chains reported below all come from one sample, sequenced in a study of Tregs in tolerant kidney transplant recipients. Recipients received nonmyeloablative bone marrow transplants from related graft donors, with transient mixed chimerism. Profiled with immunoSEQ multiplex PCR; TCRdb holds only in-frame clones, not every one. This sample has roughly 64,000 clones; approximately 89% occur once, and the top ten carry about 3.8%. Sequences were derived from CD4+ T cells from blood (PBMCs), sampled 6 months after the transplant. These receptors came from a human patient who received a combined kidney and bone marrow transplant. These T cells may partly come from the graft donor.

The rearrangement uses TRBV7-6 and TRBJ2-7; D possibly corresponds to TRBD1 (5 bases). The CDR3 is 14 residues long. Germline V CDR1 and CDR2: SGHVS, FNYEAQ. V lost 4 bases and J lost 3, with 13 bases in between. CDR3 amino acids: CASSSVTAIYEQYF. CDR3 in DNA: TGTGCCAGCAGCTCCGTGACAGCAATCTACGAGCAGTACTTC.

This chain uses TRBV30 with TRBJ2-5; TRBD1 matches at 10 bases. This CDR3 has 13 residues. J lost 5 bases, V lost 4 bases, and 4 bases had no gene match. The germline gives CDR1 GTSNPN, CDR2 SVGIG (reference sequence). CDR3 nucleotide sequence: TGTGCCTGGATGACAGGGGGCTGGGAGACCCAGTACTTC. This gives the protein CAWMTGGWETQYF.

This clone was seen a single time. The chain couples TRBV27 to TRBJ1-2; no firm D call. The CDR3 sequence is 15 residues long. Per the germline V gene, CDR1 is MNHEY and CDR2 is SMNVEV (reference sequence). Deletions cut 3 bases from V and 4 bases from J, with 15 bases between. The CDR3 DNA sequence: TGTGCCAGCAGTTTTTCAGGAACCCATGGCTATGGCTACACCTTC. Its protein is CASSFSGTHGYGYTF.

This sequence joins TRBV7-2 and TRBJ2-7, with 13 bases matching TRBD2. With V trimmed by 5 bases and J by 4 bases, 5 bases remained unmatched. From germline, CDR1 is SGHTA and CDR2 FQGNSA. CDR3 length equals 15 residues. The CDR3 here is CASSRGTSGVYEQYF. The CDR3 DNA reads TGTGCCAGCAGCCGTGGGACTAGCGGGGTGTACGAGCAGTACTTC.

The V and J genes are TRBV7-6 and TRBJ2-7, with 9 bases aligning to TRBD1. This CDR3 region has 18 residues. Looked up from germline, CDR1 is SGHVS and CDR2 is FNYEAQ. V shed 4 bases, J shed 2 bases, and the junction held 15 bases outside the gene matches. As DNA, the CDR3 is TGTGCCAGCAGCTCTATCAAATCCGGGACAGGGAAAACCTACGAGCAGTACTTC. It codes for CASSSIKSGTGKTYEQYF.

This clone was counted once. This chain links TRBV19 with TRBJ2-7; D is undetermined. The ends were cut back, 1 base at V and 0 bases at J, with 10 bases in the middle. Germline values: CDR1 LNHDA, CDR2 SQIVND (reference sequence). This CDR3 has 15 amino acids. The CDR3, as DNA: TGTGCCAGTAGTATAGGCGCAGGTACCTCCTACGAGCAGTACTTC. Its protein is CASSIGAGTSYEQYF.

V gene TRBV29-1 combines with J gene TRBJ2-7; D remains ambiguous. The V and J ends lost 4 bases and 0 bases respectively, with 10 bases between them. CDR1 and CDR2 (germline): SQVTM, ANQGSEA. The CDR3 is made up of 13 amino acids. CDR3 loop: CSVGADVSYEQYF. The CDR3 nucleotides are TGCAGCGTTGGGGCTGATGTCTCCTACGAGCAGTACTTC.

J is TRBJ1-2 and V is TRBV27; D remains unclear. The V and J ends lost 5 bases and 2 bases respectively, with 9 bases between them. The CDR3 contains 13 residues. Looked up from germline, CDR1 is MNHEY and CDR2 is SMNVEV (reference sequence). The CDR3 DNA reads TGTGCCAGCAGTCCGGGGTCCAACTATGGCTACACCTTC. Amino acid sequence: CASSPGSNYGYTF.

CDR3 residues: CASSTHQTGVTQYF. In nucleotides, the CDR3 is TGTGCCAGCAGCACCCATCAGACAGGGGTCACGCAGTATTTT. The chain links TRBV2 to TRBJ2-3; TRBD1 aligns across 8 bases. This CDR3 contains 14 residues. The J segment lost 9 bases and the V segment lost 6 bases, leaving 11 bases of the junction unmatched. Germline CDR1 is SNHLY and CDR2 is FYNNEI.

The chain employs TRBV7-2 and TRBJ2-7; D gene unclear. The V and J ends lost 4 bases and 0 bases respectively, with 10 bases between them. Germline CDR1 and CDR2: SGHTA and FQGNSA. The CDR3 is made up of 14 amino acids. CDR3 sequence: CASSSNPGSYEQYF. The DNA for the CDR3 is TGTGCCAGCAGCTCCAACCCCGGCTCCTACGAGCAGTACTTC.

This clone was observed a few times. The rearrangement uses TRBV21-1 and TRBJ1-4; the table's TRBD1 call for D was not verified on the DNA. TRBV21-1 is designated a pseudogene. There are 17 residues in the CDR3. The chain's CDR3 is CASSKDTYPTTNEKLFF. CDR3 nucleotides: TGTGCCAGCAGCAAGGACACCTACCCGACAACTAATGAAAAACTGTTTTTT.

This clone was detected only once. This chain links TRBV30 with TRBJ1-1; 8 bases fit TRBD1. V lost 0 bases, J lost 10 bases, and 7 bases stayed unmatched. Germline CDR1 reads GTSNPN; CDR2 reads SVGIG (reference sequence). The CDR3 contains 13 residues. For the CDR3, the DNA is TGTGCCTGGAGTGTACAGCAGGGGGCAAGAGCTTTCTTT. This translates into CAWSVQQGARAFF.

V gene TRBV28 combines with J gene TRBJ1-2; D remains unclear. V gave up 6 bases and J gave up 1 base, with 15 bases separating them. Germline CDR1 is MDHEN and CDR2 is SYDVKM. This CDR3 comprises 15 residues. The DNA for the CDR3 is TGTGCCAGCAGACCGCTTGGGAGAAATAACTATGGCTACACCTTC. Protein sequence: CASRPLGRNNYGYTF.

This chain connects TRBV20-1 to TRBJ1-1; unclear D gene. The CDR3 length is 11 residues. Deletions cut 5 bases from V and 6 bases from J, with 10 bases between. In germline, CDR1 is DFQATT, CDR2 SNEGSKA (reference sequence). In DNA, the CDR3 is TGCAGTGCTGGCCCACACGCTGAAGCTTTCTTT. It encodes CSAGPHAEAFF.

CDR3 nucleotides: TGTGCCAGCAGCGTAAGGAGGGGGACTAACCAAGAGACCCAGTACTTC. Translated: CASSVRRGTNQETQYF. The chain has TRBV9 and TRBJ2-5, with D maybe TRBD2 (7 bases). There are 16 residues in the CDR3. The germline gives CDR1 SGDLS, CDR2 YYNGEE. With 1 base removed from V and 0 bases from J, the gap between germline ends came to 13 bases.

J is TRBJ2-7 and V is TRBV5-5, with a weak D call TRBD1 (5 bases). Germline CDR1 SGHKS, CDR2 YYEKEE (reference sequence). Trimming pared 1 base from V and 1 base from J, leaving 6 bases between. This CDR3 contains 13 residues. The CDR3: CASSLQGSYEQYF. The CDR3, as DNA: TGTGCCAGCAGCTTGCAGGGATCCTACGAGCAGTACTTC.

This clone occurred a few times. The chain carries TRBV2 and TRBJ1-6, with 9 bases lining up with TRBD1. Germline CDR1 SNHLY, CDR2 FYNNEI. This CDR3 comprises 15 residues. The trim removed 5 bases at V and 5 bases at J, leaving 4 bases unmatched. CDR3 sequence: CASSPGQGDNSPLHF. The CDR3 DNA is TGTGCCAGCAGTCCGGGACAGGGAGATAATTCACCCCTCCACTTT.